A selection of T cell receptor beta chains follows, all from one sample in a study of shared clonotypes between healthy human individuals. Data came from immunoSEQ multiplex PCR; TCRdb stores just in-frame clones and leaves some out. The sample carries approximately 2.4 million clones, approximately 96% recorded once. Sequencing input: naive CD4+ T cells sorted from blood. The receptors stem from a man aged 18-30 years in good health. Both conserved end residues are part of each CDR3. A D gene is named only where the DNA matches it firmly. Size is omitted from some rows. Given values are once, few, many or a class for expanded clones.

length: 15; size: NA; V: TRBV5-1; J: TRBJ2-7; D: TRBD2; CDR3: CASSLGASGAYEQYF; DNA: TGCGCCAGCAGCTTGGGGGCTAGCGGAGCCTACGAGCAGTACTTC
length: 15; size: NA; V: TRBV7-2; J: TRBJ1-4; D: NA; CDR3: CASSLNPGRNEKLFF; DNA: TGTGCCAGCAGCTTAAACCCGGGGCGTAATGAAAAACTGTTTTTT
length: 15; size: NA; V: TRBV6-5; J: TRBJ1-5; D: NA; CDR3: CASSWGHHSNQPQHF; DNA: TGTGCCAGCAGTTGGGGACATCATAGCAATCAGCCCCAGCATTTT
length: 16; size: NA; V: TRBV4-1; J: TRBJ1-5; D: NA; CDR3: CASSPLGQGDNQPQHF; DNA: TGCGCCAGCAGCCCCCTTGGGCAGGGTGACAATCAGCCCCAGCATTTT
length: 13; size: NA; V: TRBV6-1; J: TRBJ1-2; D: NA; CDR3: CASTPGPRNGYTF; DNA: TGTGCCAGCACCCCGGGACCCCGGAATGGCTACACCTTC
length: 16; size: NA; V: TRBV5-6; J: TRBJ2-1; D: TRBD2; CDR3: CASSPNSGDSYNEQFF; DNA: TGTGCCAGCAGCCCAAATAGCGGGGACTCCTACAATGAGCAGTTCTTC
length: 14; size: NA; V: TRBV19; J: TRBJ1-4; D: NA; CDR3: CASSIRPTNEKLFF; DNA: TGTGCCAGTAGTATCCGACCAACTAATGAAAAACTGTTTTTT
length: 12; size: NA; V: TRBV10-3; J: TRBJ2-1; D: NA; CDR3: CATMPAWNEQFF; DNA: TGTGCCACTATGCCCGCCTGGAATGAGCAGTTCTTC
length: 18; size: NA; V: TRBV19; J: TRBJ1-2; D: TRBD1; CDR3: CASSTPFSPPGTGGGYTF; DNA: TGTGCCAGTAGTACGCCCTTTAGTCCTCCCGGGACAGGGGGTGGCTACACCTTC
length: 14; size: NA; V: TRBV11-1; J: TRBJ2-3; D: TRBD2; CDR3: CASSFGLAGGTQYF; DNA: TGTGCCAGCAGCTTCGGACTAGCGGGGGGTACGCAGTATTTT
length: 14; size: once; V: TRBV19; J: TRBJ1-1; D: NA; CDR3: CASRTGTLNTEAFF; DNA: TGTGCCAGTAGGACCGGGACACTGAACACTGAAGCTTTCTTT
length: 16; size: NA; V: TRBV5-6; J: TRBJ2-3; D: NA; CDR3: CASSLGDPRYTDTQYF; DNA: TGTGCCAGCAGCTTGGGGGACCCACGATACACAGATACGCAGTATTTT
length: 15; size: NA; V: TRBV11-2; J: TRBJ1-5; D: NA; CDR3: CASSLLGVPNQPQHF; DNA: TGTGCCAGCAGCTTATTAGGGGTCCCTAATCAGCCCCAGCATTTT
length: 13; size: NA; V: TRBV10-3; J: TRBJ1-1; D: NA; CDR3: CAISEGGNTEAFF; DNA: TGTGCCATCAGTGAAGGTGGGAACACTGAAGCTTTCTTT
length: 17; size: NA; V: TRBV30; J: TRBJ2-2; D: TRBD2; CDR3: CAWSTGRLTSGSGELFF; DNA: TGTGCCTGGAGTACGGGACGACTCACTAGCGGGAGCGGGGAGCTGTTTTTT
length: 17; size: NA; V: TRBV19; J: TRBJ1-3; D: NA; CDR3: CASSISPQSLSGNTIYF; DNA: TGTGCCAGTAGTATCTCCCCGCAGAGCCTCTCTGGAAACACCATATATTTT
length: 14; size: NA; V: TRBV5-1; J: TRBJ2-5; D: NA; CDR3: CASSLGGSGETQYF; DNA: TGCGCCAGCAGCTTGGGGGGATCTGGGGAGACCCAGTACTTC
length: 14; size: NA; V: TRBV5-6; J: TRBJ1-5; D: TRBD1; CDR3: CASSFDRGNQPQHF; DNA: TGTGCCAGTAGCTTCGACAGGGGAAATCAGCCCCAGCATTTT
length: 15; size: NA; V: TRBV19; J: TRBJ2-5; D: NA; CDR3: CASSMRDSYQETQYF; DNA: TGTGCCAGTAGTATGCGGGACTCGTACCAAGAGACCCAGTACTTC
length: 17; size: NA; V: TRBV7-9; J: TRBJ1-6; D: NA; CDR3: CASSLGQTSSYNSPLHF; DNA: TGTGCCAGCAGCTTAGGACAGACGAGCTCCTATAATTCACCCCTCCACTTT
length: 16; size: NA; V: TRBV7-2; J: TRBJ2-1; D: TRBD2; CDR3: CASSLAWGLAGTEQFF; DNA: TGTGCCAGCAGCTTAGCATGGGGACTAGCGGGGACTGAGCAGTTCTTC
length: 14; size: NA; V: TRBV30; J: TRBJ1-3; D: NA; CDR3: CAWSDPGAGNTIYF; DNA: TGTGCCTGGAGTGATCCGGGAGCCGGAAACACCATATATTTT
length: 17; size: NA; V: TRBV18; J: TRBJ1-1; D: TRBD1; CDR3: CASSPSGQGFGNTEAFF; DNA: TGTGCCAGCTCACCATCGGGACAGGGATTTGGGAACACTGAAGCTTTCTTT
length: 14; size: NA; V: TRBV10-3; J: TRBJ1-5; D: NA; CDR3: CAISESQGYQPQHF; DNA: TGTGCCATCAGTGAGTCACAGGGCTATCAGCCCCAGCATTTT
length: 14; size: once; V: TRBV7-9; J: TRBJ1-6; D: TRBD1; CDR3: CASSLRQGNSPLHF; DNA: TGTGCCAGCAGCTTAAGACAGGGAAATTCACCCCTCCACTTT
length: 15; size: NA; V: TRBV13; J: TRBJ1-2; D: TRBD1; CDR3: CASSGLFEGAYGYTF; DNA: TGTGCCAGCAGCGGACTCTTTGAGGGGGCATATGGCTACACCTTC
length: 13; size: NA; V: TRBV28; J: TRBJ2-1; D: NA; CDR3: CASSPYNPTDQFF; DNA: TGTGCCAGCAGCCCCTACAACCCTACAGACCAGTTCTTC
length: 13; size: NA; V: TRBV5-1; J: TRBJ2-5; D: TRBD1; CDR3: CAVRQGTQETQYF; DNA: TGCGCCGTTCGACAGGGGACCCAAGAGACCCAGTACTTC
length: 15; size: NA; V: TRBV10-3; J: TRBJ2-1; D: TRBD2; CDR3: CAISDPSGSNYEQFF; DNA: TGTGCCATCAGTGACCCTAGCGGGAGTAACTATGAGCAGTTCTTC
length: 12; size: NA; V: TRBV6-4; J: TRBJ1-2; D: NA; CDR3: CASSDWRGGYTF; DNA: TGTGCCAGCAGTGACTGGCGAGGGGGCTACACCTTC
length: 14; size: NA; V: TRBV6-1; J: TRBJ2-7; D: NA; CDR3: CASNTGTANIEQYF; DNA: TGTGCCAGCAATACCGGGACGGCTAATATCGAGCAGTACTTC
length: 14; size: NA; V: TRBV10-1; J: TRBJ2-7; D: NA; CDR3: CASSRTTDFYEQYF; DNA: TGCGCCAGCAGTCGGACGACAGATTTTTACGAGCAGTACTTC
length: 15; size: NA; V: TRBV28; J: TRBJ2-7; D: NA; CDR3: CASSHGGAGVDEQYF; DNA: TGTGCCAGCAGCCACGGCGGGGCAGGGGTGGACGAGCAGTACTTC
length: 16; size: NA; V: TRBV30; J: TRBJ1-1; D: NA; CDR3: CAWSVVGGANRVSAFF; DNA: TGTGCCTGGAGTGTAGTGGGGGGCGCGAATCGGGTCTCTGCTTTCTTT
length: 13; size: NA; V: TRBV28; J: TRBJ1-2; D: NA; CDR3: CASTVAGAGGYTF; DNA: TGTGCCAGCACCGTGGCAGGGGCCGGTGGCTACACCTTC
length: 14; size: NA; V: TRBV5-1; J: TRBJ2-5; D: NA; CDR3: CASSLDLGAETQYF; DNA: TGCGCCAGCAGCTTGGACCTAGGGGCAGAGACCCAGTACTTC
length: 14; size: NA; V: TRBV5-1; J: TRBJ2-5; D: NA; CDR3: CASSSTPSKETQYF; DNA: TGCGCCAGCAGCTCTACACCCTCAAAAGAGACCCAGTACTTC
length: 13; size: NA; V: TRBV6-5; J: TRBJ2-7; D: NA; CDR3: CASSYRGSDEQYF; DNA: TGTGCCAGCAGTTATCGAGGGAGTGACGAGCAGTACTTC
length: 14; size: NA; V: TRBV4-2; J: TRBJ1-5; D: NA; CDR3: CASSQDRGNQPQHF; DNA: TGTGCCAGCAGCCAAGACCGGGGCAATCAGCCCCAGCATTTT
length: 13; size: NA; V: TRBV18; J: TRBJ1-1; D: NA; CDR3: CASSPILNTEAFF; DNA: TGTGCCAGCTCACCTATCCTGAACACTGAAGCTTTCTTT
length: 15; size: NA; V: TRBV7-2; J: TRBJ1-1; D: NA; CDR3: CASSLVPDRNTEAFF; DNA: TGTGCCAGCAGCTTAGTCCCGGACAGGAACACTGAAGCTTTCTTT
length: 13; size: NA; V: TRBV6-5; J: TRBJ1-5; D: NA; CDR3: CASSLGPVEPQHF; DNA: TGTGCCAGCAGTCTGGGCCCGGTGGAGCCCCAGCATTTT
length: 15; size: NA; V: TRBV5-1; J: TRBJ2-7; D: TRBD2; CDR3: CASSSETSGRREQYF; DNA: TGCGCCAGCAGCTCAGAGACTAGCGGGAGGAGGGAGCAGTACTTC
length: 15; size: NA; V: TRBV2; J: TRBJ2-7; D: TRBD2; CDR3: CASSEHSGMVLEQYF; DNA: TGTGCCAGCAGTGAACACAGCGGGATGGTTCTCGAGCAGTACTTC
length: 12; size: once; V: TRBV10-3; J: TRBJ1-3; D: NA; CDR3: CAISEKGNTIYF; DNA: TGTGCCATCAGTGAGAAGGGAAACACCATATATTTT
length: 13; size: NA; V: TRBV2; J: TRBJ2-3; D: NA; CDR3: CASSVYLRDTQYF; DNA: TGTGCCAGCAGTGTATACTTGCGGGATACGCAGTATTTT
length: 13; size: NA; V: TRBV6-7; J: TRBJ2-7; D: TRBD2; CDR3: CASSTRLAGEQYF; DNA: TGTGCCAGCAGTACAAGACTAGCCGGGGAGCAGTACTTC
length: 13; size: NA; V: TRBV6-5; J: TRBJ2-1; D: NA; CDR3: CASRLSWVDEQFF; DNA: TGTGCCAGCAGACTGAGCTGGGTTGATGAGCAGTTCTTC
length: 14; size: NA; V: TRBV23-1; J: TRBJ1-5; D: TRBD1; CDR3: CASGGTGANQPQHF; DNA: TGCGCCAGCGGCGGGACAGGGGCTAATCAGCCCCAGCATTTT
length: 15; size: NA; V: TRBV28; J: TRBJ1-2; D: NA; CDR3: CASSRPQGVNYGYTF; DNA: TGTGCCAGCAGCCGACCACAGGGAGTCAACTATGGCTACACCTTC
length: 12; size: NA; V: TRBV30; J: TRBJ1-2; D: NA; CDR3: CAWSGVGDGYTF; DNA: TGTGCCTGGTCCGGGGTGGGGGATGGCTACACCTTC